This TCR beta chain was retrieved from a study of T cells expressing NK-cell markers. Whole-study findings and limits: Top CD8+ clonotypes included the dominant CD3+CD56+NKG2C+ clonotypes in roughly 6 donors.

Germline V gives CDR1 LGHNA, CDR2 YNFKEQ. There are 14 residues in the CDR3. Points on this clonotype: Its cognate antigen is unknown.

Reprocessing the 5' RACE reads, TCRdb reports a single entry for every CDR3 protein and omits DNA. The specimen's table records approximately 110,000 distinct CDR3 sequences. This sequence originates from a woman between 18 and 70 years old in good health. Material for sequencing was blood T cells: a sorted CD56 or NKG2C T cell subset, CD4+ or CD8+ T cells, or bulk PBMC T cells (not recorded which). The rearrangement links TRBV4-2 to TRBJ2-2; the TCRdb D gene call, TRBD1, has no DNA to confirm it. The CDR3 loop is CASSQEGDTGELFF.